This record covers a single T cell receptor beta chain. The record originates from a study of blood T cell repertoires in COVID-19. Study background: Donors in the United States, Italy and Spain gave samples during acute or convalescent COVID-19. PBMCs, B-cell-depleted T cells, or T cells provided the cDNA or gDNA that made up the material.

The germline V and J ends were trimmed by 1 base and 6 bases, with 12 bases remaining between them. CDR3 length equals 14 residues. The germline V gene encodes CDR1 LNHDA and CDR2 SQIVND (reference sequence). In the original analysis: Estimates of nucleated cell counts were drawn from the amplification of reference gene primers. Here immunoSEQ multiplex PCR was the method, and the copy in TCRdb shows in-frame clones only, minus some. D and trimming were read from the DNA, whereas the V and J calls and clone size are those reported in that table. In the table there are 95,000 to 150,000 clones, 86% of which are singletons.

Sequencing input: peripheral blood. The V call is TRBV19, the J call TRBJ1-1; unclear D gene. The receptor was derived from a man between 40 and 49 years old with acute or convalescent COVID-19. CDR3: CASSIVVERAEAFF. The CDR3 DNA sequence: TGTGCCAGTAGTATAGTGGTAGAGCGGGCTGAAGCTTTCTTT.